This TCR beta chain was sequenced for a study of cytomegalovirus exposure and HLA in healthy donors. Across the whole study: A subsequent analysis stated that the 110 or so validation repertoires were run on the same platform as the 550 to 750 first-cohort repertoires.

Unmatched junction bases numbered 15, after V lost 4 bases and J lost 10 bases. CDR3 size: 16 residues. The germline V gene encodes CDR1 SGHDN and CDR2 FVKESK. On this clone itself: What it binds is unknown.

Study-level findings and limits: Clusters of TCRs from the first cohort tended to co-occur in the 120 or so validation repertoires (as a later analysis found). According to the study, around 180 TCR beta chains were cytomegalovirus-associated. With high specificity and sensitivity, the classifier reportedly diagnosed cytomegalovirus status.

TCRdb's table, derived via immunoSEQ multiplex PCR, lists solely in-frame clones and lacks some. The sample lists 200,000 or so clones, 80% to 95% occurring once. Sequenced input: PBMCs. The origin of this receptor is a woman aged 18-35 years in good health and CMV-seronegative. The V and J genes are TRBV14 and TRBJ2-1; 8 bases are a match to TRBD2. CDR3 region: CASSPSGGGIRWEQFF. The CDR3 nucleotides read TGTGCCAGCAGCCCCTCCGGCGGGGGGATAAGGTGGGAGCAGTTCTTC. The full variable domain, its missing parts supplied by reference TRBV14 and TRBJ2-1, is EAGVTQFPSHSVIEKGQTVTLRCDPISGHDNLYWYRRVMGKEIKFLLHFVKESKQDESGMPNNRFLAERTGGTYSTLKVQPAELEDSGVYFCASSPSGGGIRWEQFFGPGTRLTVL.